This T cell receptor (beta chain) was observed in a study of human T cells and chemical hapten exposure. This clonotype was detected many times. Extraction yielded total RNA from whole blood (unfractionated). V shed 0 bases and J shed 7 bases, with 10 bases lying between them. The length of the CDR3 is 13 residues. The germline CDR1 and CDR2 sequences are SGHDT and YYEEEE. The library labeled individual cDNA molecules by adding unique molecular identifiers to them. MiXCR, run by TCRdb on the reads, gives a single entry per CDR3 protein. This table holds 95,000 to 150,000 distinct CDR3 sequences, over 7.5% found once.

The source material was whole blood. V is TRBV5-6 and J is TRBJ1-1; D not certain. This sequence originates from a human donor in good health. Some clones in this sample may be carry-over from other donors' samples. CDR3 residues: CASSLGGSNEAFF. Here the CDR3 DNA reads TGTGCCAGCAGCTTGGGGGGATCAAATGAAGCTTTCTTT.